This T cell receptor beta chain was observed in a study of shared clonotypes between healthy human individuals. Study-wide results and limits: Relative to clonotypes present in all four donors, those not shared had lower generation probabilities. A handful of donors showed sharing of 4.5% to 5% of naive CD4 clonotypes.

Trimming cost V 4 bases and J 7 bases; bases outside gene matches: 10. This CDR3 spans 15 amino acids. Germline CDR1 and CDR2: SGHNT and YYREEE (reference sequence). Notes on this clone: The antigen is not known.

At deep level, the assay was performed. Every subset had its genomic DNA shared out evenly among several immunoSEQ plates. Libraries were prepared by immunoSEQ multiplex PCR; TCRdb keeps only in-frame clonotypes and omits some of them. The data show about 2.4 million clones, with roughly 93% seen just once and approximately 0.35% held by the top ten. The sample consisted of naive CD4+ T cells from PBMCs. Subset described: CD45RA+ positively selected. The genes are TRBV5-4 and TRBJ2-1; 8 bases are shared with TRBD2. This clonotype originated in a man aged 18 to 29 in good health. Some clones in this sample may be carry-over from other donors' samples. In DNA, the CDR3 is TGTGCCAGCAGCACCTCGGGACTAGGGTGGAATGAGCAGTTCTTC. It translates to CASSTSGLGWNEQFF.